This TCR beta chain is from a study of control samples from healthy donors and cancer patients. The repertoire was sequenced with immunoSEQ multiplex PCR; TCRdb's copy has only in-frame clones and lacks some. The profile shows around 150,000 clones, 70% to 90% of them singletons. This CDR3 is built from 14 residues. The V gene's germline CDR1 is SGHVS and CDR2 FQNEAQ. V dropped 0 bases and J dropped 4 bases, with 10 bases sitting between them. Sequenced sample: blood. The source is a man aged 30 to 45 in good health. J is TRBJ2-7 and V is TRBV7-8; D is unresolved. The CDR3: CASSLASGPYEQYF. The CDR3 DNA reads as TGTGCCAGCAGCTTAGCTTCCGGACCATACGAGCAGTACTTC.